The 9 T cell receptor beta chains below all came from one sample that was sequenced in a study of blood T cell repertoires in COVID-19. Produced via immunoSEQ multiplex PCR; TCRdb's table is partial and in-frame only. The table records 150,000 to 200,000 clones, about four fifths of them present only once. The material sequenced was peripheral blood. The receptor set was obtained from a woman between 65 and 79 years old with COVID-19, enrolled during active disease.

The chain couples TRBV6-5 to TRBJ1-1; weak D call: TRBD1 (6 bases). V was cut by 6 bases and J by 6 bases, with 14 bases left in between. Germline V gene sequence: CDR1 MNHEY, CDR2 SVGAGI. The CDR3 covers 13 residues. CDR3 loop: CASRLLQGPEAFF. The CDR3 DNA is TGTGCCAGCAGACTCCTCCAGGGGCCTGAAGCTTTCTTT.

The genes are TRBV6-1 and TRBJ2-3, with 7 nucleotides matching TRBD2. J lost 2 bases, V lost 0 bases, and 2 bases had no gene match. CDR1 and CDR2 (germline): MNHNS, SASEGT. The CDR3 length is 15 residues. The CDR3 is CASSEARGTTDTQYF. Written as DNA, the CDR3 is TGTGCCAGCAGTGAAGCGCGGGGGACCACAGATACGCAGTATTTT.

This clone was seen more than once but under ten times. The chain joins TRBV2 to TRBJ1-6; the D is unclear. The CDR3 has 14 residues. V lost 6 bases to trimming and J lost 0 bases, with 6 bases between them. CDR1 SNHLY and CDR2 FYNNEI come from the germline V gene. The DNA of the CDR3 is TGTGCCAGCAGACGGGACTCCTATAATTCACCCCTCCACTTT. This sequence encodes CASRRDSYNSPLHF.

The chain uses TRBV4-3 and TRBJ2-1; D uncertain. Germline CDR1 is LGHNA and CDR2 is YSLEER. The CDR3 loop spans 15 amino acids. The V gene lost 0 bases and the J gene lost 0 bases, with 6 bases spanning the gap. The CDR3 coding sequence is TGCGCCAGCAGCCAAGATCGGAGCTCCTACAATGAGCAGTTCTTC. This encodes CASSQDRSSYNEQFF.

The chain has TRBV15 and TRBJ2-1; D is uncertain. The CDR3 runs to 12 residues. Trimming removed 6 bases from V and 5 bases from J, with 8 bases in between. Germline loops: CDR1 LNHNV, CDR2 YYDKDF (reference sequence). DNA of the CDR3: TGTGCCACCAGAAGAAATAACAATGAGCAGTTCTTC. This encodes CATRRNNNEQFF.

The chain uses TRBV7-6 and TRBJ2-1; 8 nucleotides agree with TRBD2. This CDR3 has 18 amino acids. V was clipped by 1 base and J by 7 bases; unmatched bases: 15. Germline CDR1 SGHVS, CDR2 FNYEAQ. The CDR3 DNA is TGTGCCAGCAGCTTAGTCAGGTTCGAAAGCGGGAGAGAAAATGAGCAGTTCTTC. Its translation: CASSLVRFESGRENEQFF.

This chain uses TRBV7-3 with TRBJ1-4; 11 bases fit TRBD1. Germline V CDR1 and CDR2: SGHTA, FQGTGA. CDR3 length equals 15 residues. The junction had 5 bases not matched to a gene; V was cut back by 5 bases and J by 6 bases. The CDR3 sequence is CASSRRTGGDEKLFF. Written as DNA, the CDR3 is TGTGCCAGCAGCCGGAGGACAGGGGGCGATGAAAAACTGTTTTTT.

This chain connects TRBV6-2 or TRBV6-3 to TRBJ2-7, with D unresolved. Trimming took 6 bases from V and 3 from J, leaving 21 bases between them. CDR3 length: 16 amino acids. Germline loops: CDR1 MNHEY, CDR2 SVGEGT. CDR3: CASSPNPSNVGYEQYF. CDR3 nucleotide sequence: TGTGCCAGCAGCCCTAACCCTTCTAACGTTGGCTACGAGCAGTACTTC.

This chain joins TRBV30 and TRBJ2-2; 12 positions match TRBD2. This CDR3 comprises 17 residues. Germline V gene data show CDR1 as GTSNPN and CDR2 as SVGIG (reference sequence). Trimming cost V 3 bases and J 0 bases; bases outside gene matches: 5. This CDR3 is CAWRTWTSGANTGELFF. As DNA, the CDR3 is TGTGCCTGGAGGACATGGACTAGCGGGGCGAACACCGGGGAGCTGTTTTTT.